Below, 28 T cell receptor beta chains from the same sample are listed, as sequenced in a study of blood T cell repertoires in COVID-19. Libraries were prepared by immunoSEQ multiplex PCR; TCRdb keeps only in-frame clonotypes and omits some of them. This table holds about 300,000 clones, about 85% found once. Sequenced material: PBMCs or T cells enriched from blood (not recorded which). All receptors come from a young woman who had recovered from COVID-19.

V usage is TRBV6-5 and J usage is TRBJ1-4; TRBD1 matches 7 bases. The CDR3 loop spans 14 amino acids. Trimming removed 6 bases from V and 9 bases from J; junction bases left unmatched: 10. CDR1 MNHEY and CDR2 SVGAGI come from the germline V gene. The CDR3 nucleotides read TGTGCCAGCAGCTCCGACAGGGCGAGTAAAAAACTGTTTTTT. This gives the protein CASSSDRASKKLFF.

The CDR3 sequence is CASSGQLNTEAFF. The CDR3 DNA is TGCGCCAGCAGCGGACAGCTAAACACTGAAGCTTTCTTT. The V call is TRBV10-1, the J call TRBJ1-1, with a possible D match to TRBD1 (6 bases). In germline, CDR1 is WNHNN, CDR2 SYGVQD (reference sequence). The CDR3 loop spans 13 amino acids. The V and J ends lost 6 bases and 2 bases respectively, with 10 bases between them.

The V call is TRBV6-5, the J call TRBJ1-2, with 7 bases lining up with TRBD1. The germline V gene has CDR1 MNHEY and CDR2 SVGAGI. This CDR3 has 15 amino acids. V trimming: 7 bases; J trimming: 4 bases; junction bases outside the gene matches: 12. The DNA for the CDR3 is TGTGCCAGCATGGCAGGACAGGTGGCTGGCTATGGCTACACCTTC. The encoded protein is CASMAGQVAGYGYTF.

The gene calls are TRBV7-2 and TRBJ2-5; D is perhaps TRBD2 (6 bases). This CDR3 has 16 residues. CDR1 is SGHTA and CDR2 is FQGNSA in the germline V gene. V shed 5 bases and J shed 1 base, with 17 bases lying between them. The CDR3 region has the DNA TGTGCCAGCAGCCTCCGCACTAGCACCAGCCAAGAGACCCAGTACTTC. This sequence encodes CASSLRTSTSQETQYF.

The genes are TRBV5-4 and TRBJ1-2; 8 bases are a match to TRBD1. Germline V gene sequence: CDR1 SGHNT, CDR2 YYREEE (reference sequence). Trimming took 4 bases from V and 5 from J; bases not matched to a gene: 7. There are 14 residues in the CDR3. The chain's CDR3 is CASSPRDRFYGYTF. CDR3 coding DNA: TGTGCCAGCAGCCCCCGGGACAGGTTTTATGGCTACACCTTC.

This clone appeared once. V is TRBV3-1 (or the pseudogene TRBV3-2) and J is TRBJ1-4; D is possibly TRBD1 (5 bases). With 4 bases removed from V and 0 bases from J, the gap between germline ends came to 6 bases. This CDR3 has 14 amino acids. Germline CDR1 and CDR2: LGHDT and YNNKEL (reference sequence). The CDR3 loop reads CASSRQSTNEKLFF. For the CDR3, the DNA is TGTGCCAGCAGCCGACAGTCAACTAATGAAAAACTGTTTTTT.

The chain uses TRBV6-5 and TRBJ2-1; D gene unclear. The V and J ends lost 6 bases and 0 bases respectively, with 12 bases between them. The CDR3 length is 15 residues. CDR1 is MNHEY, CDR2 SVGAGI, per germline. The CDR3 nucleotides are TGTGCCAGCAGCCAAGACTCGACCTCCTACAATGAGCAGTTCTTC. Translated: CASSQDSTSYNEQFF.

In its sample, this clone was seen a few times. This rearrangement joins TRBV27 to TRBJ1-3, with D possibly being TRBD1 (6 bases). The CDR3 covers 16 residues. V gave up 6 bases and J gave up 1 base, with 16 bases separating them. CDR1 is MNHEY and CDR2 is SMNVEV in the germline V gene (reference sequence). CDR3 protein: CASRPAGGRSGNTIYF. DNA of the CDR3: TGTGCCAGCAGGCCGGCGGGGGGGCGGTCTGGAAACACCATATATTTT.

This sequence joins TRBV11-2 and TRBJ1-2; 7 nucleotides align to TRBD1. Per the germline V gene, CDR1 is SGHAT and CDR2 is FQNNGV. After removal of 1 base from V and 0 bases from J, the junction contained 8 bases not matched to a gene. This CDR3 spans 17 amino acids. CDR3 coding DNA: TGTGCCAGCAGCTTAGGGACAGGCTTTGGGCCTAACTATGGCTACACCTTC. Encoded protein: CASSLGTGFGPNYGYTF.

The J gene is TRBJ1-1, the V gene TRBV6-5; D unclear. This CDR3 region has 14 residues. V lost 2 bases and J lost 4, with 11 bases in between. Looked up from germline, CDR1 is MNHEY and CDR2 is SVGAGI. Here the CDR3 reads CASSYGTRGTEAFF. The DNA of the CDR3 is TGTGCCAGCAGTTACGGCACCCGAGGCACTGAAGCTTTCTTT.

In the case of this clone: The junction departs from germline at one end; a sequencing error may be responsible. The chain's CDR3 is CASSSASSDTQYF. DNA for the CDR3: TGTGCTAGCAGCTCCGCTAGCTCCGATACGCAGTATTTT. V and J are TRBV7-7 and TRBJ2-3; perhaps TRBD2 as D (5 bases). The CDR3 sequence is 13 residues long. In germline, CDR1 is SSHAT, CDR2 FNYEAQ (reference sequence).

The CDR3 DNA follows: TGCGCCAGCAGTTTGATCCCCCCTCGGAATGAGCAGTTCTTC. As protein: CASSLIPPRNEQFF. The chain links TRBV5-1 to TRBJ2-1; D call uncertain. Germline loops: CDR1 SGHRS, CDR2 YFSETQ. The CDR3 has 14 amino acids. Trimming shortened V by 5 bases and J by 7 bases, and 16 bases separated the two germline ends.

The chain is built from TRBV13 and TRBJ2-5, with 7 bases identical to TRBD2. Trimming cost V 5 bases and J 5 bases; bases outside gene matches: 8. CDR1 and CDR2 from the germline V gene are PRHDT and FYEKMQ (reference sequence). This CDR3 region has 14 residues. The DNA for the CDR3 is TGTGCCAGCAGCCACCGGAGGGAGGGTGAGACCCAGTACTTC. This gives the protein CASSHRREGETQYF.

The chain recombines TRBV3-1 (or the pseudogene TRBV3-2) with TRBJ1-1; the D is unclear. CDR1 and CDR2 (germline): LGHDT, YNNKEL (reference sequence). The CDR3 spans 14 residues. The V and J ends lost 1 base and 1 base respectively, with 7 bases between them. This chain's CDR3 is CASSQGLSNTEAFF. The CDR3 DNA is TGTGCCAGCAGCCAAGGACTCTCGAACACTGAAGCTTTCTTT.

The J gene is TRBJ1-1, the V gene TRBV15, with D possibly matching TRBD1 (5 bases). Trimming pared 1 base from V and 3 bases from J, leaving 12 bases between. The CDR3 spans 15 residues. In germline, CDR1 is LNHNV, CDR2 YYDKDF (reference sequence). CDR3 amino acids: CATSRVQGYDTEAFF. As DNA, the CDR3 is TGTGCCACCAGCAGAGTTCAGGGTTATGACACTGAAGCTTTCTTT.

V and J are TRBV9 and TRBJ2-3, with a weak D call TRBD2 (6 bases). Trimming took 4 bases from V and 4 from J, leaving 19 bases between them. The germline V gene encodes CDR1 SGDLS and CDR2 YYNGEE. The CDR3 has 16 amino acids. In nucleotides, the CDR3 is TGTGCCAGCAGCCCGCCGGGACTCCCGATTTCAGATACGCAGTATTTT. Translation gives CASSPPGLPISDTQYF.

The J gene is TRBJ1-3, the V gene TRBV5-1, with D possibly matching TRBD1 (6 bases). Germline V gene sequence: CDR1 SGHRS, CDR2 YFSETQ. V was cut by 2 bases and J by 4 bases, with 10 bases left in between. The CDR3 extends over 14 amino acids. CDR3 sequence: CASSFTGSGNTIYF. In DNA, the CDR3 is TGCGCCAGCAGCTTTACAGGGTCGGGAAACACCATATATTTT. The whole variable domain, remainder taken from reference TRBV5-1 and TRBJ1-3, is KAGVTQTPRYLIKTRGQQVTLSCSPISGHRSVSWYQQTPGQGLQFLFEYFSETQRNKGNFPGRFSGRQFSNSRSEMNVSTLELGDSALYLCASSFTGSGNTIYFGEGSWLTVV.

CDR3 coding DNA: TGTGCCACCAGGGGCCCCGGGGCTGAAGCTTTCTTT. Translating gives CATRGPGAEAFF. This rearrangement joins TRBV6-5 to TRBJ1-1; D may be TRBD1 (6 bases). V shed 10 bases and J shed 6 bases, with 15 bases lying between them. This CDR3 comprises 12 residues. The V gene's germline CDR1 is MNHEY and CDR2 SVGAGI.

The chain has TRBV19 and TRBJ2-2, with no clear D. CDR1 LNHDA and CDR2 SQIVND come from the germline V gene (reference sequence). The length of the CDR3 is 11 residues. V lost 8 bases and J lost 4, with 5 bases in between. The CDR3 loop is CASQITGELFF. As DNA, the CDR3 is TGTGCCAGTCAGATCACCGGGGAGCTGTTTTTT.

This clone was detected once. CDR3 in amino acids: CASSLVGYEAFF. DNA of the CDR3: TGTGCCAGCAGCTTAGTCGGTTATGAAGCTTTCTTT. The chain is built from TRBV7-9 and TRBJ1-1, with no clear D. Trimming removed 1 base from V and 7 bases from J, with 7 bases in between. Per the germline V gene, CDR1 is SEHNR and CDR2 is FQNEAQ (reference sequence). This CDR3 spans 12 amino acids.

This clone was seen once. The chain combines TRBV6-5 with TRBJ1-1; D perhaps matches TRBD1 (5 bases). CDR3 length equals 16 residues. Germline CDR1 reads MNHEY; CDR2 reads SVGAGI. The ends were cut back, 2 bases at V and 6 bases at J, with 19 bases in the middle. CDR3: CASSYAWGSGEAEAFF. For the CDR3, the DNA is TGTGCCAGCAGTTACGCCTGGGGGTCGGGGGAGGCTGAAGCTTTCTTT.

The chain joins TRBV5-5 to TRBJ2-6, with D unclear. The germline V and J ends were trimmed by 0 bases and 2 bases, with 9 bases remaining between them. This CDR3 contains 16 residues. Germline-derived CDR1 and CDR2 are SGHKS and YYEKEE (reference sequence). The CDR3 protein is CASSLVVRTGANVLTF. CDR3 nucleotide sequence: TGTGCCAGCAGCTTGGTAGTGAGGACTGGGGCCAACGTCCTGACTTTC.

This clone appeared a single time. The J gene is TRBJ1-1, the V gene TRBV7-9; 8 positions match TRBD1. Germline lookup yields CDR1 SEHNR and CDR2 FQNEAQ (reference sequence). J was trimmed by 6 bases and V by 3 bases; bases with no gene match: 6. CDR3 length: 14 amino acids. CDR3 amino acids: CASSLSQGAAEAFF. The CDR3 DNA is TGTGCCAGCAGCTTGTCTCAGGGGGCGGCTGAAGCTTTCTTT.

In the case of this clone: This sample includes further DNA sequences coding for the same CDR3. This chain connects TRBV19 to TRBJ2-7; the match to TRBD1 covers 7 bases. Germline CDR1 reads LNHDA; CDR2 reads SQIVND (reference sequence). Trimming at V came to 4 bases and at J to 1 base, leaving 1 base not matched to a gene. This CDR3 is 13 amino acids long. The CDR3 is CASSRDSSYEQYF. CDR3 nucleotides: TGTGCCAGTAGTAGGGACAGTTCCTACGAGCAGTACTTC.

The chain combines TRBV29-1 with TRBJ2-7, with D perhaps TRBD1 (5 bases). The CDR3 sequence is 13 residues long. The germline CDR1 and CDR2 sequences are SQVTM and ANQGSEA. Trimming stripped 4 bases from V and 6 bases from J, with 16 bases between. In nucleotides, the CDR3 is TGCAGCGTTGGGGGCACCACCCTTAGCGAGCAGTACTTC. It encodes CSVGGTTLSEQYF.

The chain combines TRBV5-6 with TRBJ1-2, with D maybe TRBD1 (6 bases). The CDR3 sequence is 15 residues long. V lost 4 bases and J 5 bases, leaving 18 bases between the germline ends. Germline CDR1 is SGHDT and CDR2 is YYEEEE. The CDR3 spells CASSHVQGPKYGYTF. The CDR3 DNA reads TGTGCCAGCAGCCATGTCCAGGGGCCGAAATATGGCTACACCTTC.

Of note for this clone: At the DNA level, this CDR3 is encoded by other sequences in the same sample as well. This rearrangement joins TRBV30 to TRBJ1-3, with D possibly matching TRBD1 (5 bases). The CDR3 has 14 amino acids. Germline CDR1 is GTSNPN and CDR2 is SVGIG (reference sequence). The ends were cut back, 0 bases at V and 3 bases at J, with 9 bases in the middle. CDR3 in amino acids: CAWSVGGSGNTIYF. The CDR3 region has the DNA TGTGCCTGGAGTGTCGGGGGGAGTGGAAACACCATATATTTT.

J is TRBJ2-2 and V is TRBV7-2; TRBD1 matches at 8 bases. The CDR3 loop spans 14 amino acids. Per germline, CDR1 SGHTA and CDR2 FQGNSA. V was clipped by 5 bases and J by 4 bases; unmatched bases: 3. Here the CDR3 reads CASSQDRGTGELFF. The CDR3 coding sequence is TGTGCCAGCAGCCAAGACAGGGGCACCGGGGAGCTGTTTTTT. The full variable domain, in which reference TRBV7-2 and TRBJ2-2 provide the parts outside the CDR3, is GAGVSQSPSNKVTEKGKDVELRCDPISGHTALYWYRQSLGQGLEFLIYFQGNSAPDKSGLPSDRFSAERTGGSVSTLTIQRTQQEDSAVYLCASSQDRGTGELFFGEGSRLTVL.